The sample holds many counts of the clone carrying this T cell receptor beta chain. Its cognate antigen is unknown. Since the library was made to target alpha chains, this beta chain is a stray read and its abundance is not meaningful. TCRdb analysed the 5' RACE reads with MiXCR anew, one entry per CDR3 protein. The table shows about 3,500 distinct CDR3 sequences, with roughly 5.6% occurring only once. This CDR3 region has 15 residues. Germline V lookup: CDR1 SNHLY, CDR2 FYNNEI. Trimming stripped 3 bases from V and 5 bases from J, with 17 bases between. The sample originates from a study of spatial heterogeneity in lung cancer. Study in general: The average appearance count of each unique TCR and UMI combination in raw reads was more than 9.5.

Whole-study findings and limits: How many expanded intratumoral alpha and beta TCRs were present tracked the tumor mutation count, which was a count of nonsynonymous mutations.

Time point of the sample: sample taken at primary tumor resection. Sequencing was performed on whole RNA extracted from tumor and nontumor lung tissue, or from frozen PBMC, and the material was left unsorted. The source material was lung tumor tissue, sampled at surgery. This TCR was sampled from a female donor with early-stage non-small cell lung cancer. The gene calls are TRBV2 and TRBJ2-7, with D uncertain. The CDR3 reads CASSDPTSLGHEQYF. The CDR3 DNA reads TGTGCCAGCAGTGACCCGACCTCACTGGGCCACGAGCAGTACTTC.